This TCR beta chain was obtained from a study of T cell repertoires in cytomegalovirus infection. The CDR3 runs 14 residues. Germline CDR1 reads MDHEN; CDR2 reads SYDVKM. V was shortened by 6 bases and J by 1 base, with 12 bases between the two germline ends. Via MiXCR, TCRdb re-called the reads, giving one row per CDR3 protein. The sample contains nearly 550,000 distinct CDR3 sequences, more than 15% of which appear only once. In this sample, this clonotype turned up a few times. This chain connects TRBV28 to TRBJ1-1; D gene ambiguous. The sequencing sample was made of CD8+ T cells from PBMCs. The clonotype comes from a human donor in good health (CMV status not recorded). Some clones in this sample may be carry-over from other donors' samples. For the CDR3, the DNA is TGTGCCAGCAGGTATCGGACCGCGAACACTGAAGCTTTCTTT. The encoded protein is CASRYRTANTEAFF.